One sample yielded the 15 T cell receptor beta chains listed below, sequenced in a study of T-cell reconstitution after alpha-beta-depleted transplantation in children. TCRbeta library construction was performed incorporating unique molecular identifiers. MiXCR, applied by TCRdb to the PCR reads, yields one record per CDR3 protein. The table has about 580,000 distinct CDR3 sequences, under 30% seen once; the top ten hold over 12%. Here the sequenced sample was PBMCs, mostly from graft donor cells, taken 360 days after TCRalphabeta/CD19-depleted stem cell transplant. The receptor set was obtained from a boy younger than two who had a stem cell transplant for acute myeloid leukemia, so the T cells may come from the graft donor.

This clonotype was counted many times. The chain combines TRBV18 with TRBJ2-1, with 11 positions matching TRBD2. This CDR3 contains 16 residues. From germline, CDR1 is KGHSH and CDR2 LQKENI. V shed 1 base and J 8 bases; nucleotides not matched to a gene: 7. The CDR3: CASSPRLAGGPDEQFF. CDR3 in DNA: TGTGCCAGCTCACCACGGTTAGCGGGGGGGCCCGATGAGCAGTTCTTC. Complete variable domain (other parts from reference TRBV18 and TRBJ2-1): NAGVMQNPRHLVRRRGQEARLRCSPMKGHSHVYWYRQLPEEGLKFMVYLQKENIIDESGMPKERFSAEFPKEGPSILRIQQVVRGDSAAYFCASSPRLAGGPDEQFFGPGTRLTVL.

CDR3 nucleotide sequence: TGTGCCAGCAGCGTAAACTTGTGGGACGGGGGGGCTGGCAATGAGCAGTTCTTC. The encoded protein is CASSVNLWDGGAGNEQFF. The V and J genes are TRBV9 and TRBJ2-1, with 8 nucleotides matching TRBD2. V lost 1 base to trimming and J lost 6 bases; unmatched junction nucleotides: 15. Germline loops: CDR1 SGDLS, CDR2 YYNGEE. This CDR3 comprises 18 residues.

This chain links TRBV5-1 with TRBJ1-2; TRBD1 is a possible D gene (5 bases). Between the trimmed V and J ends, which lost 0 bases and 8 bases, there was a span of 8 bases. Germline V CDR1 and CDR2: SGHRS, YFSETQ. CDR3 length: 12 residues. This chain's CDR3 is CASSLVGEGYTF. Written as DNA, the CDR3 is TGCGCCAGCAGCTTGGTAGGGGAAGGCTACACCTTC.

In nucleotides, the CDR3 is TGTGCCAGCAGTTCGACTAGCGGGTCATCCGGGGAGCTGTTTTTT. It translates to CASSSTSGSSGELFF. The rearrangement uses TRBV28 and TRBJ2-2; 10 bases align to TRBD2. The junction had 5 bases not matched to a gene; V was cut back by 4 bases and J by 6 bases. The V gene's germline CDR1 is MDHEN and CDR2 SYDVKM. CDR3 length equals 15 residues.

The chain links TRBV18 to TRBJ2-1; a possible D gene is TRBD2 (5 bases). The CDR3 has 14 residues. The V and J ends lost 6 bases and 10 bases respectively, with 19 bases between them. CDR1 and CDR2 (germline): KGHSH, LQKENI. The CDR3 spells CASSRPSPASEQFF. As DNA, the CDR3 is TGTGCCAGCTCGCGTCCGAGCCCGGCTAGCGAGCAGTTCTTC.

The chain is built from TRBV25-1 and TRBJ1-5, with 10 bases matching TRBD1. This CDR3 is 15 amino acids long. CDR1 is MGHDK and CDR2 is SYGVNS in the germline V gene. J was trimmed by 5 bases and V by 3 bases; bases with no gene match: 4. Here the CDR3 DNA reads TGTGCCAGCAGTGAGGGGACAGGGGCATATCAGCCCCAGCATTTT. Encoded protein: CASSEGTGAYQPQHF.

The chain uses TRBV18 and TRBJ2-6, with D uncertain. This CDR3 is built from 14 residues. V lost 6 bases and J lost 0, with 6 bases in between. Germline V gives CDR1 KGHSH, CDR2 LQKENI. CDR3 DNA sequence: TGTGCCAGCTCGGAAGACTCTGGGGCCAACGTCCTGACTTTC. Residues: CASSEDSGANVLTF.

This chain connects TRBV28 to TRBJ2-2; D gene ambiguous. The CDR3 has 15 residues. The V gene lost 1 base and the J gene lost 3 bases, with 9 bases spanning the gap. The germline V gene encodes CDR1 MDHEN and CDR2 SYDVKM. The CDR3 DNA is TGTGCCAGCAGTTTATTCAGGTCTTACACCGGGGAGCTGTTTTTT. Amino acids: CASSLFRSYTGELFF. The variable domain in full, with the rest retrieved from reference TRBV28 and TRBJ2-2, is DVKVTQSSRYLVKRTGEKVFLECVQDMDHENMFWYRQDPGLGLRLIYFSYDVKMKEKGDIPEGYSVSREKKERFSLILESASTNQTSMYLCASSLFRSYTGELFFGEGSRLTVL.

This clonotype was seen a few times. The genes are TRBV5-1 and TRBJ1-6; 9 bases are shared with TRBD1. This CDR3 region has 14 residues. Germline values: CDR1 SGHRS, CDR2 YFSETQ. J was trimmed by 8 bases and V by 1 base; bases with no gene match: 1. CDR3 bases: TGCGCCAGCAGCTTGTGGACAGGGGATTCACCCCTCCACTTT. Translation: CASSLWTGDSPLHF.

The CDR3 loop reads CSARAQGGGEKLFF. In nucleotides, the CDR3 is TGCAGTGCTAGAGCACAGGGGGGTGGGGAAAAACTGTTTTTT. The J gene is TRBJ1-4, the V gene TRBV20-1, with 8 bases aligning to TRBD1. V gave up 1 base and J gave up 8 bases; unmatched junction bases: 6. Germline V CDR1 and CDR2: DFQATT, SNEGSKA (reference sequence). The CDR3 extends over 14 amino acids.

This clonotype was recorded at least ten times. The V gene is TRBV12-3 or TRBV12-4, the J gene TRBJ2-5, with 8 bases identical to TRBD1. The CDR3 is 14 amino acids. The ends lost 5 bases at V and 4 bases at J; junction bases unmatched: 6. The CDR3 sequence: CASSRTGSLETQYF. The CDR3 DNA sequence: TGTGCCAGCAGTCGGACAGGGTCTTTAGAGACCCAGTACTTC.

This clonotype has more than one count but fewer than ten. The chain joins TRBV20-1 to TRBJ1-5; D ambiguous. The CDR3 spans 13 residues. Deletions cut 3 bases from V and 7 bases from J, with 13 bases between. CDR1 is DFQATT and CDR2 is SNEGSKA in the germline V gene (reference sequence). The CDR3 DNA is TGCAGTGCTAGGATGGACCAACAACAGCCCCAGCATTTT. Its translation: CSARMDQQQPQHF.

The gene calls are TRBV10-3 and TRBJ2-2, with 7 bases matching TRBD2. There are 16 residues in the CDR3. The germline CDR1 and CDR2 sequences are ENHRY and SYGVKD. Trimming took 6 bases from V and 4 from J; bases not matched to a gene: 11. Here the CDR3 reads CAIREAGTGGTGELFF. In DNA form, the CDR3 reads TGTGCCATCAGGGAAGCGGGGACGGGGGGCACCGGGGAGCTGTTTTTT.

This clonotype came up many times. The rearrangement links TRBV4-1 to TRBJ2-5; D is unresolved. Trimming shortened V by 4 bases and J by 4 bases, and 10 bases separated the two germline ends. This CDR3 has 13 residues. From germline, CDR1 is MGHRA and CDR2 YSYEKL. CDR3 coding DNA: TGCGCCAGCAGCCCCACCCGGTTAGAGACCCAGTACTTC. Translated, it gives CASSPTRLETQYF.

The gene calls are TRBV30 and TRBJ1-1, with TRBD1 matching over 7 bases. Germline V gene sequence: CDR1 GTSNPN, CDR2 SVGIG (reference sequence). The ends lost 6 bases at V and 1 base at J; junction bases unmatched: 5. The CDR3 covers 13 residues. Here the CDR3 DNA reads TGTGCCTGCGACAGGGATTGGAACACTGAAGCTTTCTTT. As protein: CACDRDWNTEAFF. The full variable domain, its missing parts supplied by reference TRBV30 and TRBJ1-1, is SQTIHQWPATLVQPVGSPLSLECTVEGTSNPNLYWYRQAAGRGLQLLFYSVGIGQISSEVPQNLSASRPQDRQFILSSKKLLLSDSGFYLCACDRDWNTEAFFGQGTRLTVV.